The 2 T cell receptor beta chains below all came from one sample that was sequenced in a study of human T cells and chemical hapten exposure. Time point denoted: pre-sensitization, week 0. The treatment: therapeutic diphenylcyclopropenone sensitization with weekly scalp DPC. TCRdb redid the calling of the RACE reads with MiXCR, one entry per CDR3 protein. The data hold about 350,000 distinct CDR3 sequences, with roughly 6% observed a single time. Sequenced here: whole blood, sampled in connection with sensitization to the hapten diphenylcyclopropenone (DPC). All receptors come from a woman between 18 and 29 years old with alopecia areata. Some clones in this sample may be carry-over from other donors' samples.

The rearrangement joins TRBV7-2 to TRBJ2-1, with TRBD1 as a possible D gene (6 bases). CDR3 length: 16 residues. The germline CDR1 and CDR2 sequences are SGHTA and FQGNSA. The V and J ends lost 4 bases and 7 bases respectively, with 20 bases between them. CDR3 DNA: TGTGCCAGCAGCTCAAATTGGGGGCAGGGACGAAATGAGCAGTTCTTC. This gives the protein CASSSNWGQGRNEQFF.

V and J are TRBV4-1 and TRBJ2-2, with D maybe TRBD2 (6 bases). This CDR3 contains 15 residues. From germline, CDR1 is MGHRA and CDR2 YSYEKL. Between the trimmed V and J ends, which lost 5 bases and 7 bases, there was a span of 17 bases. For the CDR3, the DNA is TGCGCCAGCAGCGTCGTGGGAGGTTATGTCGGGGAGCTGTTTTTT. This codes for CASSVVGGYVGELFF.